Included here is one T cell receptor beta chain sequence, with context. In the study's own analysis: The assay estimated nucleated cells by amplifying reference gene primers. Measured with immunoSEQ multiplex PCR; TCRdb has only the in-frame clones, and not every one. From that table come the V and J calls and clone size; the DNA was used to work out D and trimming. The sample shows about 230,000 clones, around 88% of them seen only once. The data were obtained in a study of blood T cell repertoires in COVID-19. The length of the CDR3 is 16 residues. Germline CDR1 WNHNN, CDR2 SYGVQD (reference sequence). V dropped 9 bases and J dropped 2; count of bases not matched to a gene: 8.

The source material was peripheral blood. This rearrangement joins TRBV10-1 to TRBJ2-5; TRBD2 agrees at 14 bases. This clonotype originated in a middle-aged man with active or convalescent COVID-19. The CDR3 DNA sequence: TGCGCCAGAAAACATGGGACTAGCGGGGGTCAAGAGACCCAGTACTTC. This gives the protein CARKHGTSGGQETQYF.